The 22 T cell receptor beta chains in this list originate from one sample, sequenced in a study of blood T cell repertoires in COVID-19. Clones were sequenced by immunoSEQ multiplex PCR, and TCRdb holds only the in-frame ones, with some missing. The sample consists of 150,000 to 200,000 clones, approximately 80% of them appearing once. Sequenced input: PBMCs or T cells enriched from blood (not recorded which). All receptors derive from a woman in her forties or fifties who had recovered from COVID-19.

J is TRBJ2-3 and V is TRBV7-9; the match to TRBD1 covers 8 bases. The CDR3 consists of 15 residues. CDR1 and CDR2 (germline): SEHNR, FQNEAQ (reference sequence). The V segment lost 6 bases and the J segment 2 bases; nucleotides outside the gene matches: 7. The CDR3 coding sequence is TGTGCCAGCAGTCAACGGACAGGGTTCACAGATACGCAGTATTTT. Protein: CASSQRTGFTDTQYF.

This clone has a handful of counts. This chain links TRBV27 with TRBJ1-5; D possibly corresponds to TRBD1 (5 bases). Germline loops: CDR1 MNHEY, CDR2 SMNVEV (reference sequence). With 2 bases removed from V and 6 bases from J, the gap between germline ends came to 11 bases. CDR3 size: 14 residues. CDR3 loop: CASSLNGGGQPQHF. DNA for the CDR3: TGTGCCAGCAGTTTAAATGGGGGGGGTCAGCCCCAGCATTTT.

This clone was seen only a few times. This chain joins TRBV5-6 and TRBJ1-6; 9 bases are a match to TRBD1. The V and J ends lost 4 bases and 13 bases, in that order; junction bases with no gene match: 12. CDR1 is SGHDT, CDR2 YYEEEE, per germline. The CDR3 is 15 amino acids. CDR3 in amino acids: CASSASGTGLRPLHF. DNA of the CDR3: TGTGCCAGCAGCGCATCCGGGACAGGGTTGCGGCCCCTCCACTTT.

This clone was counted once. The chain couples TRBV19 to TRBJ2-7; D gene ambiguous. CDR1 LNHDA and CDR2 SQIVND come from the germline V gene (reference sequence). V shed 3 bases and J shed 1 base, with 10 bases lying between them. This CDR3 contains 14 residues. The DNA for the CDR3 is TGTGCCAGTAGTATCGCGGCCGGTTCCTACGAGCAGTACTTC. This gives the protein CASSIAAGSYEQYF.

The chain has TRBV27 and TRBJ1-1; possible D gene TRBD1, 5 bases. This CDR3 is 16 amino acids long. Germline CDR1 is MNHEY and CDR2 is SMNVEV (reference sequence). Trimming left V 0 bases short and J 0 bases short, with 11 bases between. The CDR3 sequence is CASSLSQQVMNTEAFF. As DNA, the CDR3 is TGTGCCAGCAGTTTATCGCAACAGGTGATGAACACTGAAGCTTTCTTT.

The V call is TRBV19, the J call TRBJ1-6, with 8 bases identical to TRBD1. The CDR3 is made up of 14 amino acids. CDR1 and CDR2 (germline): LNHDA, SQIVND (reference sequence). J gave up 9 bases and V 1 base, and 2 bases lay outside the gene matches. The CDR3 region has the DNA TGTGCCAGTAGTATAGCTGACAGGGGTTCACCCCTCCACTTT. Protein: CASSIADRGSPLHF. Using reference TRBV19 and TRBJ1-6 for the parts outside the CDR3, the full variable domain is DGGITQSPKYLFRKEGQNVTLSCEQNLNHDAMYWYRQDPGQGLRLIYYSQIVNDFQKGDIAEGYSVSREKKESFPLTVTSAQKNPTAFYLCASSIADRGSPLHFGNGTRLTVT.

In this sample, this clone turned up a few times. The chain uses TRBV19 and TRBJ1-2, with 9 bases matching TRBD1. The germline V gene has CDR1 LNHDA and CDR2 SQIVND (reference sequence). The ends lost 6 bases at V and 3 bases at J; junction bases unmatched: 2. The CDR3 has 13 residues. The CDR3 coding sequence is TGTGCCAGTAGGAGGACAGGGGACTATGGCTACACCTTC. The encoded protein is CASRRTGDYGYTF.

The chain combines TRBV11-3 with TRBJ2-7; D not resolved. Germline CDR1 SGHNT, CDR2 YENEEA. The CDR3 totals 13 residues. Trimming pared 0 bases from V and 3 bases from J, leaving 6 bases between. The CDR3 sequence: CASSLEQNYEQYF. The CDR3 nucleotides are TGTGCCAGCAGCTTAGAACAGAACTACGAGCAGTACTTC.

J is TRBJ1-1 and V is TRBV29-1; 8 bases agree with TRBD1. With V trimmed by 7 bases and J by 4 bases, 8 bases remained unmatched. CDR1 and CDR2 from the germline V gene are SQVTM and ANQGSEA. The CDR3 extends over 13 amino acids. The DNA of the CDR3 is TGCAGCGCGCACAGGGGGGAGGGCACTGAAGCTTTCTTT. Amino acid sequence: CSAHRGEGTEAFF. The whole variable domain, filled in from reference TRBV29-1 and TRBJ1-1, reads SAVISQKPSRDICQRGTSLTIQCQVDSQVTMMFWYRQQPGQSLTLIATANQGSEATYESGFVIDKFPISRPNLTFSTLTVSNMSPEDSSIYLCSAHRGEGTEAFFGQGTRLTVV.

The chain uses TRBV7-2 and TRBJ2-3, with TRBD2 identical over 7 bases. J was trimmed by 2 bases and V by 0 bases; bases with no gene match: 2. Germline V gives CDR1 SGHTA, CDR2 FQGNSA. The CDR3 runs 15 residues. The DNA for the CDR3 is TGTGCCAGCAGCTTAGCCGGGGGGACCACAGATACGCAGTATTTT. It is translated as CASSLAGGTTDTQYF.

As to this clone: The sample has other DNA sequences that encode this CDR3 too. The chain employs TRBV18 and TRBJ1-1, with D possibly being TRBD1 (6 bases). V was shortened by 3 bases and J by 2 bases, with 10 bases between the two germline ends. The V gene's germline CDR1 is KGHSH and CDR2 LQKENI. The CDR3 loop spans 14 amino acids. Here the CDR3 reads CASSPGTKNTEAFF. In DNA form, the CDR3 reads TGTGCCAGCTCACCCGGGACAAAAAACACTGAAGCTTTCTTT. The full variable domain, rest sourced from reference TRBV18 and TRBJ1-1, is NAGVMQNPRHLVRRRGQEARLRCSPMKGHSHVYWYRQLPEEGLKFMVYLQKENIIDESGMPKERFSAEFPKEGPSILRIQQVVRGDSAAYFCASSPGTKNTEAFFGQGTRLTVV.

J is TRBJ1-4 and V is TRBV7-9; TRBD1 matches at 7 bases. Looked up from germline, CDR1 is SEHNR and CDR2 is FQNEAQ (reference sequence). Trimming at V came to 6 bases and at J to 8 bases, leaving 9 bases not matched to a gene. The CDR3 is 14 amino acids. The CDR3 here is CASSPGLQGEKLFF. CDR3 in DNA: TGTGCCAGCAGTCCGGGGTTACAGGGGGAAAAACTGTTTTTT.

The chain couples TRBV3-1 (or the pseudogene TRBV3-2) to TRBJ1-2; 9 positions match TRBD1. Per germline, CDR1 LGHDT and CDR2 YNNKEL (reference sequence). CDR3 length equals 13 residues. Unmatched junction bases numbered 6, after V lost 3 bases and J lost 10 bases. CDR3 DNA sequence: TGTGCCAGCAGCCACTCCGGGACAGGGACCTACACCTTC. It specifies CASSHSGTGTYTF.

This chain links TRBV6-5 with TRBJ1-6, with D uncertain. Germline assignment: CDR1 MNHEY and CDR2 SVGAGI. This CDR3 contains 15 residues. Deletions cut 0 bases from V and 9 bases from J, with 12 bases between. The CDR3 DNA reads TGTGCCAGCAGTTACTCCCCAGAGCGGGGTTCACCCCTCCACTTT. It translates to CASSYSPERGSPLHF.

The chain links TRBV28 to TRBJ1-6; 7 nucleotides align to TRBD1. Germline CDR1 reads MDHEN; CDR2 reads SYDVKM. V shed 4 bases, J shed 0 bases, and the junction held 12 bases outside the gene matches. The CDR3 is 19 amino acids. In DNA form, the CDR3 reads TGTGCCAGCAGTTCACTTCTGGGGGGACAGAGCTCCTATAATTCACCCCTCCACTTT. Translation: CASSSLLGGQSSYNSPLHF.

This clone was seen at least ten times. The chain couples TRBV27 to TRBJ2-2; 8 bases align to TRBD1. Trimming removed 6 bases from V and 0 bases from J; junction bases left unmatched: 6. CDR1 is MNHEY, CDR2 SMNVEV, per germline (reference sequence). The CDR3 totals 16 residues. CDR3 sequence: CASRLRDRPNTGELFF. The CDR3 DNA reads TGTGCCAGCAGACTAAGGGACAGGCCGAACACCGGGGAGCTGTTTTTT.

The chain couples TRBV6-2 or TRBV6-3 to TRBJ2-3; TRBD2 matches at 7 bases. The length of the CDR3 is 15 residues. Trimming cost V 0 bases and J 6 bases; bases outside gene matches: 6. Germline V gene lookup returns CDR1 MNHEY and CDR2 SVGEGT. The CDR3 loop reads CASSYSRGLGDTQYF. The CDR3 DNA reads as TGTGCCAGCAGTTACTCAAGAGGACTAGGGGATACGCAGTATTTT.

This clone was detected a few times. This chain uses TRBV25-1 with TRBJ1-5; perhaps TRBD1 as D (6 bases). Germline CDR1 and CDR2: MGHDK and SYGVNS. This CDR3 contains 13 residues. V was trimmed by 3 bases and J by 10 bases, leaving 13 bases between them. The CDR3, as DNA: TGTGCCAGCAGTGAGCGGACACAGGGACCCCAGCATTTT. This translates into CASSERTQGPQHF.

The V gene is TRBV6-6, the J gene TRBJ2-2; TRBD2 agrees at 8 bases. There are 17 residues in the CDR3. Germline V lookup: CDR1 MNHNY, CDR2 SVGAGI (reference sequence). The trim removed 5 bases at V and 4 bases at J, leaving 12 bases unmatched. CDR3 region: CASSPPSSGSSTGELFF. The CDR3 DNA is TGTGCCAGCAGTCCTCCCTCGAGCGGGAGCTCCACCGGGGAGCTGTTTTTT.

This chain links TRBV10-3 with TRBJ2-2; TRBD1 matches 9 bases. This CDR3 has 13 amino acids. Per the germline V gene, CDR1 is ENHRY and CDR2 is SYGVKD. Trimming cost V 9 bases and J 6 bases; bases outside gene matches: 5. The CDR3 protein is CAIRDREAGELFF. CDR3 coding DNA: TGTGCCATAAGGGACAGGGAGGCCGGGGAGCTGTTTTTT.

CDR3 residues: CSVEDLLGGWTRNTEAFF. In nucleotides, the CDR3 is TGCAGCGTTGAAGATCTTCTGGGAGGATGGACTAGGAACACTGAAGCTTTCTTT. V usage is TRBV29-1 and J usage is TRBJ1-1; D unresolved. CDR1 and CDR2 (germline): SQVTM, ANQGSEA. This CDR3 has 18 residues. V was pared by 0 bases and J by 1 base, with 21 bases between.

This clone was counted between two and nine times. The chain joins TRBV2 to TRBJ2-7; the D gene is possibly TRBD1 (6 bases). Germline V lookup: CDR1 SNHLY, CDR2 FYNNEI. CDR3 length: 15 residues. The germline V and J ends were trimmed by 5 bases and 4 bases, with 18 bases remaining between them. This chain's CDR3 is CASSTQGSIGYEQYF. CDR3 nucleotide sequence: TGTGCCAGCAGTACACAGGGTTCGATCGGGTACGAGCAGTACTTC. Drawing the rest from reference TRBV2 and TRBJ2-7, the complete variable domain is EPEVTQTPSHQVTQMGQEVILRCVPISNHLYFYWYRQILGQKVEFLVSFYNNEISEKSEIFDDQFSVERPDGSNFTLKIRSTKLEDSAMYFCASSTQGSIGYEQYFGPGTRLTVT.